Each of the 27 T cell receptor beta chains below was sequenced from the same sample in a study of blood T cells in healthy people across ages. PCR was performed a second time for about 7 to 11 cycles using a sample-barcoded 5' primer and a J-beta primer mix. TCRdb reprocessed the 5' RACE reads with MiXCR, giving one entry per CDR3 protein. The sample holds approximately 810,000 distinct CDR3 sequences; under 35% are singletons and the top ten take roughly 17%. Sequencing used blood. Source of these receptors: a woman over 75 in good health.

The rearrangement uses TRBV11-3 and TRBJ2-5; 8 positions match TRBD2. This CDR3 comprises 15 residues. The germline V gene has CDR1 SGHNT and CDR2 YENEEA. V lost 7 bases, J lost 1 base, and 8 bases stayed unmatched. CDR3 amino acids: CASTLRAGAQETQYF. CDR3 sequence (DNA): TGTGCCAGCACCCTCCGAGCGGGGGCCCAAGAGACCCAGTACTTC.

This clonotype was seen ten or more times. The chain combines TRBV4-1 with TRBJ2-1; possibly TRBD1 or TRBD2 for D (6 bases each). V was cut by 7 bases and J by 7 bases, with 20 bases left in between. Germline assignment: CDR1 MGHRA and CDR2 YSYEKL. This CDR3 contains 15 residues. CDR3 coding DNA: TGCGCCAGCACCCCAAGTAGGGGGGTAGGGAATGAGCAGTTCTTC. It codes for CASTPSRGVGNEQFF.

The chain has TRBV7-2 and TRBJ1-2; D perhaps matches TRBD1 (5 bases). Germline lookup yields CDR1 SGHTA and CDR2 FQGNSA. Deletions cut 1 base from V and 4 bases from J, with 13 bases between. This CDR3 comprises 15 residues. CDR3 in DNA: TGTGCCAGCAGCTTAGGGGTAGGGGACCTCTATGGCTACACCTTC. Translation gives CASSLGVGDLYGYTF.

The genes are TRBV10-1 and TRBJ2-3, with D perhaps TRBD1 (5 bases). CDR1 and CDR2 (germline): WNHNN, SYGVQD (reference sequence). Trimming took 0 bases from V and 7 from J, leaving 17 bases between them. CDR3 size: 16 residues. CDR3 in DNA: TGCGCCAGCAGTGAGTCAGGTTGGACACGAGGACATACGCAGTATTTT. Amino acids: CASSESGWTRGHTQYF.

V is TRBV5-1 and J is TRBJ2-1; 8 positions agree with TRBD2. Germline CDR1 is SGHRS and CDR2 is YFSETQ. The J segment lost 2 bases and the V segment lost 0 bases, leaving 13 bases of the junction unmatched. The CDR3 totals 19 residues. CDR3 sequence: CASSLDKTSARGTYNEQFF. As DNA, the CDR3 is TGCGCCAGCAGCTTGGATAAGACTAGCGCCCGGGGGACCTACAATGAGCAGTTCTTC.

This clonotype has more than one count but fewer than ten. The gene calls are TRBV9 and TRBJ1-2; D unclear. The germline V gene encodes CDR1 SGDLS and CDR2 YYNGEE. The CDR3 runs to 15 residues. V was trimmed by 0 bases and J by 2 bases, leaving 11 bases between them. CDR3 residues: CASSVDGRTNYGYTF. The CDR3 nucleotides read TGTGCCAGCAGCGTAGATGGCAGAACGAACTATGGCTACACCTTC.

This clonotype was seen many times. This CDR3 is CASSVVGTGNIQYF. For the CDR3, the DNA is TGTGCCAGCAGCGTCGTCGGGACAGGGAACATTCAGTACTTC. The genes are TRBV9 and TRBJ2-4; 9 bases fit TRBD1. V shed 2 bases, J shed 7 bases, and the junction held 4 bases outside the gene matches. The length of the CDR3 is 14 residues. Germline CDR1 reads SGDLS; CDR2 reads YYNGEE.

This clonotype was counted ten times or more. The CDR3 sequence is CASRADSEGYEQYF. Here the CDR3 DNA reads TGTGCCAGCAGGGCGGACTCGGAGGGCTACGAGCAGTACTTC. This chain links TRBV6-6 with TRBJ2-7, with a tentative D call TRBD2 (6 bases). V lost 6 bases and J 3 bases, leaving 15 bases between the germline ends. The CDR3 covers 14 residues. Germline CDR1 MNHNY, CDR2 SVGAGI (reference sequence).

This clonotype was recorded many times. V is TRBV9 and J is TRBJ2-3; no definite D call. The germline gives CDR1 SGDLS, CDR2 YYNGEE. This CDR3 region has 16 residues. Trimming took off 4 bases at V and 0 bases at J, with 15 bases between the two ends. The CDR3 region has the DNA TGTGCCAGCAGCACCCGCCTTGCGTCTAGCACAGATACGCAGTATTTT. It yields the protein CASSTRLASSTDTQYF.

This clonotype was observed a handful of times. The chain has TRBV5-6 and TRBJ1-2, with a tentative D call TRBD1 (6 bases). Deletions cut 0 bases from V and 8 bases from J, with 17 bases between. Germline assignment: CDR1 SGHDT and CDR2 YYEEEE. This CDR3 is built from 15 residues. The CDR3 is CASSLGPSDRSGYTF. The DNA of the CDR3 is TGTGCCAGCAGCTTGGGCCCCTCAGACAGGAGCGGCTACACCTTC. The full variable domain, completed using reference TRBV5-6 and TRBJ1-2, is DAGVTQSPTHLIKTRGQQVTLRCSPKSGHDTVSWYQQALGQGPQFIFQYYEEEERQRGNFPDRFSGHQFPNYSSELNVNALLLGDSALYLCASSLGPSDRSGYTFGSGTRLTVV.

As concerns this clonotype: A much larger clone sits a single nucleotide away, making a read error possible. The chain combines TRBV12-3 or TRBV12-4 with TRBJ1-4; D gene ambiguous. This CDR3 has 11 residues. V dropped 6 bases and J dropped 8 bases, with 7 bases sitting between them. CDR3 in amino acids: CASRLMEKLFF. CDR3 in DNA: TGTGCCAGCAGGTTAATGGAAAAACTGTTTTTT.

At least ten counts were recorded for this clonotype. The chain couples TRBV4-3 to TRBJ2-3, with 10 bases fitting TRBD2. With 0 bases clipped from V and 5 bases from J, the junction kept 8 bases outside the gene matches. The V gene's germline CDR1 is LGHNA and CDR2 YSLEER. The CDR3 sequence is 17 residues long. The CDR3 bases are TGCGCCAGCAGCCAAGATACAGCGGGGGGGCCCGTAGATACGCAGTATTTT. Its translation is CASSQDTAGGPVDTQYF.

This clonotype has only a few counts. V gene TRBV18 combines with J gene TRBJ1-4, with D maybe TRBD1 (5 bases). Per the germline V gene, CDR1 is KGHSH and CDR2 is LQKENI. The CDR3 totals 16 residues. V gave up 0 bases and J gave up 5 bases, with 13 bases separating them. DNA of the CDR3: TGTGCCAGCTCACCACCGGGACTCATCACGAATGAAAAACTGTTTTTT. This codes for CASSPPGLITNEKLFF.

This clonotype was detected ten times or more. V and J are TRBV12-3 or TRBV12-4 and TRBJ1-1; possibly TRBD1 for D (6 bases). Trimming shortened V by 5 bases and J by 4 bases, and 14 bases separated the two germline ends. The CDR3 covers 14 residues. The CDR3 DNA follows: TGTGCCAGCAGTCCTCAGGGGAGGATCACTGAAGCTTTCTTT. It encodes CASSPQGRITEAFF.

This clonotype has ten or more counts. The gene calls are TRBV20-1 and TRBJ1-5; possible D gene TRBD1, 5 bases. Between the trimmed V and J ends, which lost 0 bases and 7 bases, there was a span of 19 bases. CDR3 size: 16 residues. CDR1 and CDR2 (germline): DFQATT, SNEGSKA (reference sequence). CDR3 in amino acids: CSARDLGGTASQPQHF. Here the CDR3 DNA reads TGCAGTGCTAGAGATCTTGGAGGGACGGCCTCCCAGCCCCAGCATTTT.

V gene TRBV9 combines with J gene TRBJ2-2; 8 bases are shared with TRBD1. The germline gives CDR1 SGDLS, CDR2 YYNGEE. The CDR3 runs 13 residues. V dropped 3 bases and J dropped 6; count of bases not matched to a gene: 1. The CDR3 spells CASSAQGAGELFF. In nucleotides, the CDR3 is TGTGCCAGCAGCGCACAGGGGGCCGGGGAGCTGTTTTTT.

In this sample, this clonotype turned up a few times. The CDR3 loop reads CASSWTDGPYEQYF. CDR3 nucleotides: TGTGCCAGCAGCTGGACGGACGGACCCTACGAGCAGTACTTC. The chain employs TRBV6-2 or TRBV6-3 and TRBJ2-7, with unresolved D. Trimming removed 6 bases from V and 2 bases from J, with 14 bases in between. The CDR3 loop spans 14 amino acids. The V gene's germline CDR1 is MNHEY and CDR2 SVGEGT.

This clonotype is medium-sized (0.01 to 0.1%) within its sample. The chain has TRBV12-3 or TRBV12-4 and TRBJ2-6; possibly TRBD1 for D (6 bases). V was trimmed by 5 bases and J by 2 bases, leaving 10 bases between them. CDR3 size: 15 residues. The DNA for the CDR3 is TGTGCCAGCAGTCAGGGGTTGACTGGGGCCAACGTCCTGACTTTC. Its protein is CASSQGLTGANVLTF.

This clonotype came up a few times. With a much larger clone just one base away, this may be a read error. This rearrangement joins TRBV6-5 to TRBJ2-7; 9 bases match TRBD1. Germline CDR1 is MNHEY and CDR2 is SVGAGI. The CDR3 length is 15 residues. The V and J ends lost 5 bases and 7 bases, in that order; junction bases with no gene match: 12. The CDR3, as DNA: TGTGCCAGCAGTCGGACAGGGGACGGCTACAATGAGCAGTACTTC. This gives the protein CASSRTGDGYNEQYF.

This clonotype was observed at least ten times. V and J are TRBV14 and TRBJ2-1, with D perhaps matching TRBD1 (7 bases). The V end was cut by 0 bases, the J end by 5 bases, with 14 bases between. This CDR3 comprises 16 residues. Germline values: CDR1 SGHDN, CDR2 FVKESK. CDR3 coding DNA: TGTGCCAGCAGCCAAGAGTACAGGGGACTGGACAATGAGCAGTTCTTC. It specifies CASSQEYRGLDNEQFF. Variable domain in full (rest from reference TRBV14 and TRBJ2-1): EAGVTQFPSHSVIEKGQTVTLRCDPISGHDNLYWYRRVMGKEIKFLLHFVKESKQDESGMPNNRFLAERTGGTYSTLKVQPAELEDSGVYFCASSQEYRGLDNEQFFGPGTRLTVL.

Many counts were recorded for this clonotype. The V and J genes are TRBV7-2 and TRBJ2-3; D ambiguous. The CDR3 spans 12 residues. The V gene's germline CDR1 is SGHTA and CDR2 FQGNSA. The V end was cut by 5 bases, the J end by 6 bases, with 9 bases between. Here the CDR3 DNA reads TGTGCCAGCAGCCCACTCCAGGATACGCAGTATTTT. It yields the protein CASSPLQDTQYF.

This clonotype was counted a few times. The gene calls are TRBV7-9 and TRBJ2-3; D possibly corresponds to TRBD1 (6 bases). The CDR3 is 16 amino acids. Trimming took 4 bases from V and 3 from J, leaving 17 bases between them. Per the germline V gene, CDR1 is SEHNR and CDR2 is FQNEAQ (reference sequence). Here the CDR3 reads CASSYRGGRSTDTQYF. DNA of the CDR3: TGTGCCAGCAGCTATAGAGGGGGTAGGTCGACAGATACGCAGTATTTT.

By sample share, this clonotype is medium-sized. This could be a read error, since a much larger clone is one nucleotide away. This chain joins TRBV27 and TRBJ2-1, with D possibly being TRBD1 (6 bases). Germline V gene data show CDR1 as MNHEY and CDR2 as SMNVEV (reference sequence). V dropped 0 bases and J dropped 8 bases, with 14 bases sitting between them. This CDR3 region has 15 residues. Here the CDR3 DNA reads TGTGCCAGCAGTTTATCAGCAGGGGTGAGGGATGAGCAGTTCTTC. Protein sequence: CASSLSAGVRDEQFF.

This clonotype was observed a few times. The V gene is TRBV11-3, the J gene TRBJ1-6; D not certain. The germline V gene has CDR1 SGHNT and CDR2 YENEEA. This CDR3 has 14 amino acids. V lost 1 base and J 10 bases, leaving 11 bases between the germline ends. The CDR3 DNA is TGTGCCAGCAGCTTAGCATCCCCCCGATCACCCCTCCACTTT. This gives the protein CASSLASPRSPLHF.

The V call is TRBV6-2 or TRBV6-3, the J call TRBJ2-7; perhaps TRBD2 as D (6 bases). The V gene lost 8 bases and the J gene lost 6 bases, with 14 bases spanning the gap. Per germline, CDR1 MNHEY and CDR2 SVGEGT. The CDR3 is 12 amino acids. The CDR3 nucleotides are TGTGCCAGCGGGTGGAGGGTTGGCGAGCAGTACTTC. Translated: CASGWRVGEQYF.

The chain is built from TRBV29-1 and TRBJ2-7, with D unresolved. Trimming left V 4 bases short and J 0 bases short, with 7 bases between. The germline CDR1 and CDR2 sequences are SQVTM and ANQGSEA. This CDR3 is 12 amino acids long. The CDR3 DNA reads TGCAGCGTTGGCGCTAGCTCCTACGAGCAGTACTTC. This encodes CSVGASSYEQYF.

Note on this clonotype: This may come from a read error, since a much larger clone is one base off. The V gene is TRBV9, the J gene TRBJ2-7; a possible D gene is TRBD1 (6 bases). CDR3 length: 15 amino acids. Deletions cut 5 bases from V and 7 bases from J, with 22 bases between. Germline CDR1 reads SGDLS; CDR2 reads YYNGEE. DNA for the CDR3: TGTGCCAGCAGTACCGGGCAGGGGCCTTACAATGAGCAGTACTTC. It translates to CASSTGQGPYNEQYF.